These 17 T cell receptor beta chains share one sample of origin, sequenced in a study of beta chain features in type 1 diabetes. These receptors lack a known antigen. The study's findings and limits: In all four CD4+ subsets, TCRB CDR3 length was significantly, moderately reduced in type 1 diabetes.

Every isolated RNA sample was fully reverse transcribed, so sequencing captured expressed TCRB transcripts. TCRdb's table, derived via immunoSEQ multiplex PCR, lists solely in-frame clones and lacks some. Of over 300,000 clones listed, 9.3% are singletons. Sequenced input: central memory CD4+ T cells from blood. These receptors were obtained from a young man with type 1 diabetes.

This chain uses TRBV9 with TRBJ1-2, with no clear D. Looked up from germline, CDR1 is SGDLS and CDR2 is YYNGEE. The CDR3 extends over 14 amino acids. Trimming removed 4 bases at V and 2 bases at J, with 12 bases between. For the CDR3, the DNA is TGTGCCAGCAGCTTCGGCGTGCAGAACTATGGCTACACCTTC. It is translated as CASSFGVQNYGYTF.

The table lists this clone with a few counts. The chain recombines TRBV5-6 with TRBJ1-2; 8 bases line up with TRBD1. The CDR3 has 14 amino acids. After removal of 3 bases from V and 8 bases from J, the junction contained 9 bases not matched to a gene. Germline V gene data show CDR1 as SGHDT and CDR2 as YYEEEE. The CDR3 bases are TGTGCCAGCAGCTCCCCGGACAGGGCGGGAGGCTACACCTTC. Protein sequence: CASSSPDRAGGYTF.

The CDR3 loop is CASSLQLGARHTQYF. CDR3 coding DNA: TGTGCCAGCAGCTTACAACTAGGCGCACGACATACGCAGTATTTT. The V and J genes are TRBV7-2 and TRBJ2-3, with a tentative D call TRBD2 (5 bases). The CDR3 is made up of 15 amino acids. Germline V gene sequence: CDR1 SGHTA, CDR2 FQGNSA. Trimming removed 2 bases at V and 7 bases at J, with 16 bases between.

This clone was detected only a few times. J is TRBJ1-1 and V is TRBV19; D is undetermined. Trimming stripped 5 bases from V and 4 bases from J, with 17 bases between. Germline CDR1 LNHDA, CDR2 SQIVND (reference sequence). The CDR3 extends over 15 amino acids. CDR3 region: CASSPPRRRPTEAFF. The CDR3 DNA is TGTGCCAGTAGTCCTCCCCGCAGAAGACCCACTGAAGCTTTCTTT.

V is TRBV29-1 and J is TRBJ2-3; D unresolved. Looked up from germline, CDR1 is SQVTM and CDR2 is ANQGSEA. V was shortened by 1 base and J by 3 bases, with 5 bases between the two germline ends. CDR3 length: 12 amino acids. CDR3 loop: CSVEVGTDTQYF. In DNA form, the CDR3 reads TGCAGCGTTGAAGTAGGTACAGATACGCAGTATTTT.

This clone has a handful of counts. This sequence joins TRBV15 and TRBJ2-3, with D perhaps TRBD1 (7 bases). Germline CDR1 LNHNV, CDR2 YYDKDF (reference sequence). Trimming cost V 1 base and J 6 bases, with 20 bases left between them. This CDR3 comprises 17 residues. CDR3 sequence reads: CATSRASEGARGDTQYF. The CDR3 bases are TGTGCCACCAGCAGAGCGTCGGAGGGGGCCCGCGGGGATACGCAGTATTTT.

The CDR3 DNA reads TGCGCCAGCAGCGGGGACGTCGCGAGCGAGCAGTACTTC. It yields the protein CASSGDVASEQYF. The chain has TRBV4-3 and TRBJ2-7; D may be TRBD1 or TRBD2 (5 bases each). The V gene's germline CDR1 is LGHNA and CDR2 YSLEER. The V end lost 5 bases, the J end lost 6 bases, and 14 bases lay between the germline ends. This CDR3 has 13 residues.

The gene calls are TRBV9 and TRBJ2-3; D remains ambiguous. The V end was cut by 0 bases, the J end by 5 bases, with 7 bases between. The CDR3 length is 13 residues. CDR1 and CDR2 from the germline V gene are SGDLS and YYNGEE. CDR3 residues: CASSVEFGDTQYF. In DNA form, the CDR3 reads TGTGCCAGCAGCGTAGAATTTGGAGATACGCAGTATTTT.

This clone was seen a few times. The chain combines TRBV30 with TRBJ2-3; D remains ambiguous. CDR1 and CDR2 (germline): GTSNPN, SVGIG (reference sequence). The V end was cut by 1 base, the J end by 0 bases, with 5 bases between. CDR3 size: 13 residues. The CDR3 loop is CAWSGDSTDTQYF. CDR3 sequence (DNA): TGTGCCTGGAGTGGGGATAGCACAGATACGCAGTATTTT.

The table lists this clone with many counts. The chain combines TRBV11-2 with TRBJ2-2; no clear D. With 5 bases removed from V and 1 base from J, the gap between germline ends came to 5 bases. This CDR3 comprises 13 residues. Germline V gene lookup returns CDR1 SGHAT and CDR2 FQNNGV. Here the CDR3 reads CASSPRNTGELFF. As DNA, the CDR3 is TGTGCCAGCAGCCCCCGGAACACCGGGGAGCTGTTTTTT.

V gene TRBV7-2 combines with J gene TRBJ2-5; 11 bases are a match to TRBD2. The ends lost 3 bases at V and 5 bases at J; junction bases unmatched: 5. CDR1 and CDR2 from the germline V gene are SGHTA and FQGNSA. The CDR3 totals 15 residues. CDR3 amino acids: CASSFPTSGAETQYF. In nucleotides, the CDR3 is TGTGCCAGCAGCTTCCCGACTAGCGGGGCGGAGACCCAGTACTTC.

This clone was seen a handful of times. The chain recombines TRBV30 with TRBJ1-4; a possible D gene is TRBD1 (5 bases). This CDR3 is built from 14 residues. V dropped 4 bases and J dropped 6 bases, with 15 bases sitting between them. Per the germline V gene, CDR1 is GTSNPN and CDR2 is SVGIG (reference sequence). For the CDR3, the DNA is TGTGCCTGGATGGCCGGGACGAGTGATGAAAAACTGTTTTTT. Amino acid sequence: CAWMAGTSDEKLFF.

This clone was picked up a small number of times. V and J are TRBV29-1 and TRBJ2-3; maybe TRBD1 (5 bases). This CDR3 has 14 residues. V lost 3 bases and J 3 bases, leaving 13 bases between the germline ends. Germline values: CDR1 SQVTM, CDR2 ANQGSEA. The CDR3 DNA reads TGCAGCGTTGATTCCGGGTCAGGGACAGATACGCAGTATTTT. Its translation: CSVDSGSGTDTQYF.

Comments on this clone: A read error may account for a junction end that differs from germline. The rearrangement links TRBV28 to TRBJ2-5; TRBD1 matches at 9 bases. Germline V gene lookup returns CDR1 MDHEN and CDR2 SYDVKM. The CDR3 is made up of 11 amino acids. CDR3 in DNA: TGCTGCACAGGGGGCCGGGAGACCCAGTACTTC. Protein: CCTGGRETQYF.

This clone has a handful of counts. This chain connects TRBV7-2 to TRBJ2-1; no firm D call. Germline V CDR1 and CDR2: SGHTA, FQGNSA. The CDR3 spans 13 residues. V was cut by 5 bases and J by 10 bases, with 15 bases left in between. The CDR3 nucleotides are TGTGCCAGCAGCCCAGACGGAGCTTGGGAGCAGTTCTTC. It specifies CASSPDGAWEQFF.

The chain carries TRBV11-2 and TRBJ1-4; 9 bases fit TRBD1. V dropped 4 bases and J dropped 6; count of bases not matched to a gene: 9. From germline, CDR1 is SGHAT and CDR2 FQNNGV. The CDR3 runs to 16 residues. CDR3 region: CASSSTLGQGYEKLFF. The CDR3 DNA follows: TGTGCCAGCAGCTCTACTCTGGGACAGGGATATGAAAAACTGTTTTTT.

This clone was observed a handful of times. Within the sample, other DNA sequences also encode this same CDR3. This rearrangement joins TRBV6-5 to TRBJ1-1, with D unresolved. The CDR3 length is 13 residues. The V end lost 2 bases, the J end lost 1 base, and 5 bases lay between the germline ends. Germline V gives CDR1 MNHEY, CDR2 SVGAGI. In DNA, the CDR3 is TGTGCCAGCAGTTACGATGGGAACACTGAAGCTTTCTTT. It specifies CASSYDGNTEAFF.